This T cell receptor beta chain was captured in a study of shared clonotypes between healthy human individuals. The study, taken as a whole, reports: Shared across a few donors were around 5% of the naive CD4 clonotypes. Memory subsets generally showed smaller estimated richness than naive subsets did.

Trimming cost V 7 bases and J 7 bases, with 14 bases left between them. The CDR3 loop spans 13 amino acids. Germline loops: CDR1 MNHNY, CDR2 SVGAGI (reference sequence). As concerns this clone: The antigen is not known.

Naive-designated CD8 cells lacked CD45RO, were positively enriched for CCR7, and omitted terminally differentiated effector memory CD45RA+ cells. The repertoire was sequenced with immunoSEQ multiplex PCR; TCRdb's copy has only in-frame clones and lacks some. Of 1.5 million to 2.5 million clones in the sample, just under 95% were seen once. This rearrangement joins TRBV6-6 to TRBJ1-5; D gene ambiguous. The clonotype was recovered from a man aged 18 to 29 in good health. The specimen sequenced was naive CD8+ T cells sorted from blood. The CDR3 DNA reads TGTGCCAGCACTAGTGAGTCTTGGCAGCCCCAGCATTTT. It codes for CASTSESWQPQHF.